Here is one T cell receptor beta chain with its context. The data were obtained in a study of shared clonotypes between healthy human individuals. Per germline, CDR1 MDHEN and CDR2 SYDVKM. CDR3 length equals 15 residues. V shed 5 bases and J shed 9 bases, with 20 bases lying between them. CD8 cells regarded as naive lacked CD45RO, were positively chosen for CCR7, and omitted terminally differentiated effector memory CD45RA+ cells. TCRdb's table, derived via immunoSEQ multiplex PCR, lists solely in-frame clones and lacks some. Found here are about 680,000 clones, roughly nine tenths of them singletons; the top ten hold 24%.

The sequence came from a man in his thirties or forties in good health. The chain recombines TRBV28 with TRBJ1-5, with a possible D match to TRBD1 (6 bases). Sequencing used naive CD8+ T cells sorted from blood. This CDR3 is CASSLLYPGGGPQHF. The DNA for the CDR3 is TGTGCCAGCAGTCTCCTCTACCCGGGAGGGGGGCCCCAGCATTTT. The full variable domain, completed using reference TRBV28 and TRBJ1-5, is DVKVTQSSRYLVKRTGEKVFLECVQDMDHENMFWYRQDPGLGLRLIYFSYDVKMKEKGDIPEGYSVSREKKERFSLILESASTNQTSMYLCASSLLYPGGGPQHFGDGTRLSIL.